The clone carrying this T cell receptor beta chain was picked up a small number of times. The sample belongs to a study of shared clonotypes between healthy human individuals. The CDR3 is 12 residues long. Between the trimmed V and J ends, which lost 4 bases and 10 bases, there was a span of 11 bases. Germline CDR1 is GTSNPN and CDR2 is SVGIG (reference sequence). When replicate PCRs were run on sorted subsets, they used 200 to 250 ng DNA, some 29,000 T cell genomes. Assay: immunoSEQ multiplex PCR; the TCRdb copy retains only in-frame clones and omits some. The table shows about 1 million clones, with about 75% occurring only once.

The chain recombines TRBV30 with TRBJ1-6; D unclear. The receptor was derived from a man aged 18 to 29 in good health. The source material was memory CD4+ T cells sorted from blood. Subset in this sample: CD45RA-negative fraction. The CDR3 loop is CAWTPDGSPLHF. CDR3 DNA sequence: TGTGCCTGGACCCCCGATGGGTCACCCCTCCACTTT.